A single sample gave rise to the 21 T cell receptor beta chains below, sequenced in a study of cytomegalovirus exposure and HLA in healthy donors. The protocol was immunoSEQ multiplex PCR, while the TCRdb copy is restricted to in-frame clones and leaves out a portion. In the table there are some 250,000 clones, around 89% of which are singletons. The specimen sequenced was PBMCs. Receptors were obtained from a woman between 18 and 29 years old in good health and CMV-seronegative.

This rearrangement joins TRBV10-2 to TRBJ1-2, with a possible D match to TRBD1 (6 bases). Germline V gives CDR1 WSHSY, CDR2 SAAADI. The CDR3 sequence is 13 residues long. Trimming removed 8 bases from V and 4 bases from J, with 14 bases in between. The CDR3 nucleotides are TGCGCCAGCTCCTCAGGGGACGCCTATGGCTACACCTTC. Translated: CASSSGDAYGYTF.

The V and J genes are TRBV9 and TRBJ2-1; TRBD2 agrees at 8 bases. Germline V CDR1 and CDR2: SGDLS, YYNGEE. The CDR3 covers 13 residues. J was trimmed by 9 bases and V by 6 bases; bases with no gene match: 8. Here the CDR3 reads CASNPPGGPEQFF. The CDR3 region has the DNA TGTGCCAGCAACCCTCCGGGGGGGCCTGAGCAGTTCTTC.

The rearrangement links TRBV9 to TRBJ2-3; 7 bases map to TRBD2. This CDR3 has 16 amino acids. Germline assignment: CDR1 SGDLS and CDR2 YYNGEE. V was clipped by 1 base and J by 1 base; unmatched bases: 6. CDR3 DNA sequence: TGTGCCAGCAGCGTATCTAGCGGAGAGGGCACAGATACGCAGTATTTT. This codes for CASSVSSGEGTDTQYF.

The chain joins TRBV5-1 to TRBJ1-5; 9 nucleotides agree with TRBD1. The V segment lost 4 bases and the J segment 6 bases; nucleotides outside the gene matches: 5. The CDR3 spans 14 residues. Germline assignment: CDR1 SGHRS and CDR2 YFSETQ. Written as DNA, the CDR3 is TGCGCCAGCAGCCCGGGACAGGGAGGTCAGCCCCAGCATTTT. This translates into CASSPGQGGQPQHF.

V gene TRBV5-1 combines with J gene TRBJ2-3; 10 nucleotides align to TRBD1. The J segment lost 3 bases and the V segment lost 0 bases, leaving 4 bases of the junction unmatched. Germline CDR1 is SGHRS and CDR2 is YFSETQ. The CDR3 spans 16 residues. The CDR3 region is CASSLVRDRGTDTQYF. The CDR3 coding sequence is TGCGCCAGCAGCTTGGTCCGGGACAGGGGTACAGATACGCAGTATTTT.

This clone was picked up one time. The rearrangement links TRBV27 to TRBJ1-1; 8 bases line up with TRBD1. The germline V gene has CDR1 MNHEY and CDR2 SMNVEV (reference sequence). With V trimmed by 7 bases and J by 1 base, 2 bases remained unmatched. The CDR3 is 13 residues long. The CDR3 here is CASIDRGNTEAFF. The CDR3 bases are TGTGCCAGCATAGACAGGGGGAACACTGAAGCTTTCTTT.

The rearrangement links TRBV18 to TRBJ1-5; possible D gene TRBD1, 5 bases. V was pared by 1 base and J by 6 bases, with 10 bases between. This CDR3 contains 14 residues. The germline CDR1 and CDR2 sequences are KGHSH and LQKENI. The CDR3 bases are TGTGCCAGCTCACCACGCGAAGGGGTTCAGCCCCAGCATTTT. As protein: CASSPREGVQPQHF.

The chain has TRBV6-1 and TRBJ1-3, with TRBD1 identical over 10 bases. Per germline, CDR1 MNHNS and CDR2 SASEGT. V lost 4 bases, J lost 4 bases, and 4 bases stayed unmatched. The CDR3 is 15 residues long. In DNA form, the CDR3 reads TGTGCCAGCAGTGGACAGGGGGCGCAAGGAAACACCATATATTTT. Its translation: CASSGQGAQGNTIYF.

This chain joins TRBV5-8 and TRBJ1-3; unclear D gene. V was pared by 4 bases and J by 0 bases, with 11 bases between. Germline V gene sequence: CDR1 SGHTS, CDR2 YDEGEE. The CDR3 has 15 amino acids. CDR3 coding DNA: TGTGCCAGCAGCAGGACGGGAGGCTCTGGAAACACCATATATTTT. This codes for CASSRTGGSGNTIYF.

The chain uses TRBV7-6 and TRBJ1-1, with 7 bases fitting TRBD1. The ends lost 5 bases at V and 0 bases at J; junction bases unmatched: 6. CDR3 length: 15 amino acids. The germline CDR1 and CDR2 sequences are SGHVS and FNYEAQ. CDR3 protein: CASSPSGQMNTEAFF. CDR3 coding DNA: TGTGCCAGCAGCCCATCGGGACAGATGAACACTGAAGCTTTCTTT.

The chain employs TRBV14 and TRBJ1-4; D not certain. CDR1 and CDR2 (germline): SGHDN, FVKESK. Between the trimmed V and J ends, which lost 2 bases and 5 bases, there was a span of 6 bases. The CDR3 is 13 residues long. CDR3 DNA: TGTGCCAGCAGCCAACGGGAAAATGAAAAACTGTTTTTT. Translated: CASSQRENEKLFF.

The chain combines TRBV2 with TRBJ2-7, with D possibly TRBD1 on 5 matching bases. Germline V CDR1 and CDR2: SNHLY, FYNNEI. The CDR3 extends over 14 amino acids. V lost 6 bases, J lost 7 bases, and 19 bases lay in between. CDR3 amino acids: CASRDDREITEQYF. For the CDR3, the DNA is TGTGCCAGCAGAGACGACAGAGAAATTACGGAGCAGTACTTC.

The CDR3 nucleotides are TGTGCCATCCTAAACACCGGGGAGCTGTTTTTT. Its translation: CAILNTGELFF. The chain uses TRBV10-3 and TRBJ2-2; D not certain. Per germline, CDR1 ENHRY and CDR2 SYGVKD. V lost 8 bases and J 2 bases, leaving 3 bases between the germline ends. The CDR3 sequence is 11 residues long.

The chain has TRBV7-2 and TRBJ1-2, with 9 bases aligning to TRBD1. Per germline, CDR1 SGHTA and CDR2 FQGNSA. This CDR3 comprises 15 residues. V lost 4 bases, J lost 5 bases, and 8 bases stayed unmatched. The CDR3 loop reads CASSWRQGGIYGYTF. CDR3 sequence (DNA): TGTGCCAGCAGCTGGCGACAGGGGGGGATATATGGCTACACCTTC.

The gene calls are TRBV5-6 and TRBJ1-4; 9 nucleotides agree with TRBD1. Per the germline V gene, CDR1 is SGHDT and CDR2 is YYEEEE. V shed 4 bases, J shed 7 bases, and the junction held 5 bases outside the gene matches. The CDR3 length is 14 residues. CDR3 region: CASSMGQGFEKLFF. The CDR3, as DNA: TGTGCCAGCAGCATGGGACAGGGTTTTGAAAAACTGTTTTTT.

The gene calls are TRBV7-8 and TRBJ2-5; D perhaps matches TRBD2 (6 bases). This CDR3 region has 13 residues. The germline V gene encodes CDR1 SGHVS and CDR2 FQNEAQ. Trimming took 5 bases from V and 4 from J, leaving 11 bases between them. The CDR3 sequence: CASSPIGGETQYF. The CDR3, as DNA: TGTGCCAGCAGCCCTATCGGGGGAGAGACCCAGTACTTC. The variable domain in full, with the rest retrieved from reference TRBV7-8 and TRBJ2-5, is GAGVSQSPRYKVAKRGQDVALRCDPISGHVSLFWYQQALGQGPEFLTYFQNEAQLDKSGLPSDRFFAERPEGSVSTLKIQRTQQEDSAVYLCASSPIGGETQYFGPGTRLLVL.

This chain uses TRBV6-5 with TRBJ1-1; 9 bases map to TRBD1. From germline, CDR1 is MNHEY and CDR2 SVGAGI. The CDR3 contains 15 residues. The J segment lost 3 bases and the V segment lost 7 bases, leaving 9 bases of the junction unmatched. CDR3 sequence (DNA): TGTGCCAGCAACCCAGAGGACAGGGGTGACACTGAAGCTTTCTTT. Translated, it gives CASNPEDRGDTEAFF.

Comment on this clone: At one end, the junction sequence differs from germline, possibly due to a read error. The CDR3 is CASRNMTVLTLF. DNA of the CDR3: TGTGCCAGCAGAAATATGACAGTTCTTACCCTCTTC. This chain connects TRBV7-9 to TRBJ1-2; D is possibly TRBD1 (5 bases). The V gene's germline CDR1 is SEHNR and CDR2 FQNEAQ (reference sequence). The CDR3 loop spans 12 amino acids.

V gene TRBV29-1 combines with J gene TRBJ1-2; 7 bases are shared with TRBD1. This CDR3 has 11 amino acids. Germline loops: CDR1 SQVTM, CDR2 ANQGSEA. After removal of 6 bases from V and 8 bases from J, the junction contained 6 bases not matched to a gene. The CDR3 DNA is TGCAGCGTCGTAACAGGGGAAGGCTACACCTTC. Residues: CSVVTGEGYTF.

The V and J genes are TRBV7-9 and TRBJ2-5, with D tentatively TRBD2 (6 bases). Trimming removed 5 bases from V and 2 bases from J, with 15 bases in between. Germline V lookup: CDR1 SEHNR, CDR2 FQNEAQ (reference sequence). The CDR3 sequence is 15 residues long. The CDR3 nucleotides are TGTGCCAGCAGCCCCGGGAGTCCGGGGCAAGAGACCCAGTACTTC. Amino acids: CASSPGSPGQETQYF.

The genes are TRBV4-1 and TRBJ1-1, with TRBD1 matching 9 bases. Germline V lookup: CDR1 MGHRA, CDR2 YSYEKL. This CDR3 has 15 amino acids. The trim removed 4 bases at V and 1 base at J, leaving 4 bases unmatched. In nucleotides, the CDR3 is TGCGCCAGCAGCCCTAGGGGACAGGGGAACACTGAAGCTTTCTTT. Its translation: CASSPRGQGNTEAFF.